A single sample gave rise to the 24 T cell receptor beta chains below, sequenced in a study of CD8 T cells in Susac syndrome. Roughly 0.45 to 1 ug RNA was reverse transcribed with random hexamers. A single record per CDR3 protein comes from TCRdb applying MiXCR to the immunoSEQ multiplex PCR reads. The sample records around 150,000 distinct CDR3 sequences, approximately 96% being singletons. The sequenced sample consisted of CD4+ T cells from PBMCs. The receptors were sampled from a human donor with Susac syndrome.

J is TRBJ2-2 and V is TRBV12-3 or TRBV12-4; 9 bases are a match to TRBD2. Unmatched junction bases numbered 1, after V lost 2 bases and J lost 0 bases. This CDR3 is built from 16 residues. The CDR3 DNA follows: TGTGCCAGCAGTTTAAGCGGGGGGACGAACACCGGGGAGCTGTTTTTT. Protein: CASSLSGGTNTGELFF.

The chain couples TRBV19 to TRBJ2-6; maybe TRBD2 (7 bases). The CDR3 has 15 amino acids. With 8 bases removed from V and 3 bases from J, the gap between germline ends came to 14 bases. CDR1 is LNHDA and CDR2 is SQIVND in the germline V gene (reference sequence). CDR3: CASRPGGDGANVLTF. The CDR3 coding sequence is TGTGCCAGTCGCCCGGGGGGCGATGGGGCCAACGTCCTGACTTTC.

The CDR3 here is CSASRGRSNRVEQYF. Here the CDR3 DNA reads TGCAGTGCTAGTAGAGGGAGGAGTAATAGGGTCGAGCAGTACTTC. This sequence joins TRBV20-1 and TRBJ2-7; D perhaps matches TRBD2 (6 bases). CDR1 DFQATT and CDR2 SNEGSKA come from the germline V gene (reference sequence). This CDR3 has 15 amino acids. Trimming cost V 3 bases and J 6 bases, with 21 bases left between them.

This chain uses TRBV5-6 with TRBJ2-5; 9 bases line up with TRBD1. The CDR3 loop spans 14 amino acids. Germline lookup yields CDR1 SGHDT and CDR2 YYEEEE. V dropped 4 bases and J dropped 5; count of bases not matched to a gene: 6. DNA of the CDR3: TGTGCCAGCAGCGACAGGGGGTTAGAGGAGACCCAGTACTTC. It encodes CASSDRGLEETQYF.

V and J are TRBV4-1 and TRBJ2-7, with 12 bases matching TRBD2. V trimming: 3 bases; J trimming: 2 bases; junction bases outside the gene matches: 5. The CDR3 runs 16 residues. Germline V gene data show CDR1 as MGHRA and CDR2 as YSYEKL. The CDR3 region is CASSQYLAGGPYEQYF. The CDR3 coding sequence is TGCGCCAGCAGCCAGTATCTAGCGGGAGGGCCCTACGAGCAGTACTTC.

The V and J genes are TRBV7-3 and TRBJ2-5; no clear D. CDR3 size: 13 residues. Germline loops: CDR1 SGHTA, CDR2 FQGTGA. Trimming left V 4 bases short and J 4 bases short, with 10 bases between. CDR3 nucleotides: TGTGCCAGCAGCTCCGACTTAGGAGAGACCCAGTACTTC. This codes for CASSSDLGETQYF.

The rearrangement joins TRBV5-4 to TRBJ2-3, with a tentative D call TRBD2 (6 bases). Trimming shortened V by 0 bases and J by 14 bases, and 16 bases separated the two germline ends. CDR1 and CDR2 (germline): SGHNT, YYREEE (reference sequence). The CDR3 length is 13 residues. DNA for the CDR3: TGTGCCAGCAGCTTGGCCTCCGGGAGCCTCCCGTATTTT. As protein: CASSLASGSLPYF. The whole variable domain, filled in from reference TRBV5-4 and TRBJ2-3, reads ETGVTQSPTHLIKTRGQQVTLRCSSQSGHNTVSWYQQALGQGPQFIFQYYREEENGRGNFPPRFSGLQFPNYSSELNVNALELDDSALYLCASSLASGSLPYFGPGTRLTVL.

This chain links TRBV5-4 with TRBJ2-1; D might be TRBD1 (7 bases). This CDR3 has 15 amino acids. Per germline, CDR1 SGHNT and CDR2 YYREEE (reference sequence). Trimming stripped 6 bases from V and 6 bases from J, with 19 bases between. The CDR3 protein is CASTRGGGAFNEQFF. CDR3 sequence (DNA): TGTGCCAGCACCCGAGGAGGGGGCGCTTTCAATGAGCAGTTCTTC.

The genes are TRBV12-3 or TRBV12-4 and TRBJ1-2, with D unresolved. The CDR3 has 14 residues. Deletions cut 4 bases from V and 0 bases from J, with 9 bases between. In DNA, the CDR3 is TGTGCCAGCAGTTCCCCCGGGGCTAACTATGGCTACACCTTC. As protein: CASSSPGANYGYTF.

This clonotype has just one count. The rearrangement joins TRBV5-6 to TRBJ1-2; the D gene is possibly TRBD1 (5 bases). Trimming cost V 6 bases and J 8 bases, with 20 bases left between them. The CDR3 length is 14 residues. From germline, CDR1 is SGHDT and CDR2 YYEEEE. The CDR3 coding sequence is TGTGCCAGCACCGTACCCGGGCAGGGTCGGGGCTACACCTTC. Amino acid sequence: CASTVPGQGRGYTF.

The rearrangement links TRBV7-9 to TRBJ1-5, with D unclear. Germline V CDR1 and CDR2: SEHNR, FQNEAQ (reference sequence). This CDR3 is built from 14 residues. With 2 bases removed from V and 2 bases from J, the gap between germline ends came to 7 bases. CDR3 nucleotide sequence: TGTGCCAGCAGCTTAATTGGTGGCAATCAGCCCCAGCATTTT. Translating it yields CASSLIGGNQPQHF.

The CDR3 sequence: CASSFSLTGGTDEQYF. CDR3 in DNA: TGTGCCAGCAGTTTTAGTCTGACGGGGGGGACCGACGAGCAGTACTTC. This sequence joins TRBV12-3 or TRBV12-4 and TRBJ2-7; 8 bases map to TRBD2. CDR3 size: 16 residues. V gave up 3 bases and J gave up 5 bases; unmatched junction bases: 12.

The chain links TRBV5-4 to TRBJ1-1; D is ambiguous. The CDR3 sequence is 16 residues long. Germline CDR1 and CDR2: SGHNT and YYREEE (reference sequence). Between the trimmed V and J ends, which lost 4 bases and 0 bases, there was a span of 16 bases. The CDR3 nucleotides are TGTGCCAGCAGCCATTACCGGTCCTCAATGAACACTGAAGCTTTCTTT. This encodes CASSHYRSSMNTEAFF.

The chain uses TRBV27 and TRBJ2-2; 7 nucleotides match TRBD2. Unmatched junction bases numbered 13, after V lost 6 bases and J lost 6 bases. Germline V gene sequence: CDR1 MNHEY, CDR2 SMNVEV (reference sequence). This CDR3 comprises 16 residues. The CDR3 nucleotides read TGTGCCAGCAGCCCTAGCGGTATCCTGGGATCCGGGGAGCTGTTTTTT. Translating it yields CASSPSGILGSGELFF.

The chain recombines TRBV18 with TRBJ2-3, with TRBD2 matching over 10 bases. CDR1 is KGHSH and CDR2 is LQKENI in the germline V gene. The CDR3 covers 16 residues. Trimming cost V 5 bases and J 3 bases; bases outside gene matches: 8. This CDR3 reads CASSMASGSRTDTQYF. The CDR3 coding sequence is TGTGCCAGCTCAATGGCTAGCGGGAGTCGAACAGATACGCAGTATTTT.

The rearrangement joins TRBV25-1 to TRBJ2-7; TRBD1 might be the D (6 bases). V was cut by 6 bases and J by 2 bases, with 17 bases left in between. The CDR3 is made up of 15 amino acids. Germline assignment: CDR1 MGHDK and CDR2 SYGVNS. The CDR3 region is CASSQGWGRTYEQYF. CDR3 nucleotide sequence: TGTGCCAGCAGCCAGGGTTGGGGGCGGACCTACGAGCAGTACTTC.

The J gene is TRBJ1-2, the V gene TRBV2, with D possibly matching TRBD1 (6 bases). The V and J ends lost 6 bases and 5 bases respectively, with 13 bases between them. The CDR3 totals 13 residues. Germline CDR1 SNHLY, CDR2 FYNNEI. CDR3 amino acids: CASRQGTDYGYTF. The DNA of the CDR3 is TGTGCCAGCAGGCAGGGGACGGATTATGGCTACACCTTC.

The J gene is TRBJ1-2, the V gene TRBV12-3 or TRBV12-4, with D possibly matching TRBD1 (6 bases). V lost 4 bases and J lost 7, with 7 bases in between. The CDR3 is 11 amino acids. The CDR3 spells CASSSGVGYTF. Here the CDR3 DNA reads TGTGCCAGCAGTTCAGGGGTTGGCTACACCTTC.

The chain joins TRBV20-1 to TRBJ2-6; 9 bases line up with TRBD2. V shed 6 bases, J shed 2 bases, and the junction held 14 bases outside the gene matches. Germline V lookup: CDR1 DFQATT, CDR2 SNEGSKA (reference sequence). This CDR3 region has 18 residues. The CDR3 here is CSAMLAGRELTGANVLTF. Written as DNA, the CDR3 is TGCAGTGCGATGCTAGCGGGGAGAGAGTTAACTGGGGCCAACGTCCTGACTTTC.

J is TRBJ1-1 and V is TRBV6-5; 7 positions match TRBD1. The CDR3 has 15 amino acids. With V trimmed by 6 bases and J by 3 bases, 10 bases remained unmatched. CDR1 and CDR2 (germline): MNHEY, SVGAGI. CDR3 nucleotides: TGTGCCAGCAGCGACGCGGGACAGCTAGACACTGAAGCTTTCTTT. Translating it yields CASSDAGQLDTEAFF.

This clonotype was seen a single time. This CDR3 is CASSTQGQFIQYF. DNA of the CDR3: TGTGCCAGCAGCACACAAGGACAGTTCATTCAGTACTTC. The chain employs TRBV5-4 and TRBJ2-4; a weak D match, TRBD1 (6 bases). V shed 4 bases and J shed 9 bases, with 14 bases lying between them. The germline V gene encodes CDR1 SGHNT and CDR2 YYREEE (reference sequence). The length of the CDR3 is 13 residues.

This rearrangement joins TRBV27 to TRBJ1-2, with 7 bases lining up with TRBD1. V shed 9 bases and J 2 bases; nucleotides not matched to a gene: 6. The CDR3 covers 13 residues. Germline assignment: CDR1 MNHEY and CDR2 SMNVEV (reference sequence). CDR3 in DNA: TGTGCCAGTAGAAGGGGACAGAACTATGGCTACACCTTC. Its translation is CASRRGQNYGYTF.

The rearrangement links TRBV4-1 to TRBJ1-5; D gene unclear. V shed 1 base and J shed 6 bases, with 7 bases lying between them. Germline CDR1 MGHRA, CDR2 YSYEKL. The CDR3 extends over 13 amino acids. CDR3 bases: TGCGCCAGCAGCCAAGTCACCCTTCAGCCCCAGCATTTT. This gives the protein CASSQVTLQPQHF.

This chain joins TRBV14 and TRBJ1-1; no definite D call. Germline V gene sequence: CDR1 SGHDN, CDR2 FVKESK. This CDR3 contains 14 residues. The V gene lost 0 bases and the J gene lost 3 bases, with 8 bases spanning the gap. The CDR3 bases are TGTGCCAGCAGCCAAGATCCCGGGCACACTGAAGCTTTCTTT. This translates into CASSQDPGHTEAFF.